This T cell receptor beta chain stems from a study of T cells in Graves' hyperthyroidism and ophthalmopathy. The study's findings and limits: Researchers report that a 13 V-J model separated ophthalmopathy from stable hyperthyroidism.

The V end lost 5 bases, the J end lost 4 bases, and 15 bases lay between the germline ends. Germline assignment: CDR1 KGHDR and CDR2 SFDVKD. This CDR3 is 15 amino acids long. The source material, RNA transcripts, was used to amplify TCR beta CDR3 regions. First-round RT-PCR of the TCR CDR3 relied on the HTBI primer set. TCRdb ran MiXCR on the multiplex PCR reads and lists one entry per CDR3 protein. The repertoire has 350,000 to 400,000 distinct CDR3 sequences, 14% to 15% of them found once; the top ten carry around a third. This clonotype was seen many times. Its antigen remains unidentified. Newly diagnosed hyperthyroidism, duration under 2 months, in patients aged 18 to 65. Pregnant or lactating patients were excluded, as were those with uncontrolled infection or other autoimmune disease.

The sequencing input was blood. The gene calls are TRBV24-1 and TRBJ2-3, with D perhaps matching TRBD1 (5 bases). This receptor was identified in a woman in her twenties or thirties with Graves' hyperthyroidism. The CDR3: CATSVGQGASDTQYF. The DNA for the CDR3 is TGTGCCACCAGTGTTGGACAAGGAGCCTCAGATACGCAGTATTTT.